A single sample gave rise to the 8 T cell receptor beta chains below, sequenced in a study of CD8+CD57+ T cells in acquired aplastic anemia. According to the study, genomic DNA was the template for TCR beta VDJ and CDR3 profiling. TCRdb fed the reads into MiXCR, producing one record per CDR3 protein. Of some 180,000 distinct CDR3 sequences listed, about three fifths are singletons. Only patients with CD8+CD57+ cell expansion on flow cytometry were chosen for sequencing. The sample comprised sorted CD4+, CD8+, or CD8+CD57+ T cells (not recorded which) from PBMCs. The receptors come from a human donor with aplastic anemia.

This clonotype appeared a few times. A much larger clone lies a single base off, so this may be a read error. The chain combines TRBV7-6 with TRBJ2-7; D unclear. Trimming removed 4 bases at V and 3 bases at J, with 13 bases between. CDR3 length equals 14 residues. CDR1 is SGHVS, CDR2 FNYEAQ, per germline. The CDR3 sequence is CASSSGGWGYEQYF. The CDR3 region has the DNA TGTGCCAGCAGCTCAGGTGGTTGGGGCTACGAGCAGTACTTC.

V and J are TRBV7-9 and TRBJ1-5, with D perhaps TRBD1 (6 bases). V lost 2 bases, J lost 4 bases, and 12 bases lay in between. The CDR3 consists of 15 residues. From germline, CDR1 is SEHNR and CDR2 FQNEAQ (reference sequence). The CDR3 here is CASSLTAGENQPQHF. The DNA of the CDR3 is TGTGCCAGCAGCTTAACGGCAGGGGAGAATCAGCCCCAGCATTTT.

The genes are TRBV20-1 and TRBJ1-1, with unresolved D. Germline V gene data show CDR1 as DFQATT and CDR2 as SNEGSKA (reference sequence). The CDR3 length is 14 residues. V was shortened by 2 bases and J by 4 bases, with 14 bases between the two germline ends. The CDR3 loop is CSARMAKSGTEAFF. The DNA for the CDR3 is TGCAGTGCTAGAATGGCTAAATCGGGCACTGAAGCTTTCTTT.

In the case of this clonotype: The conserved final phenylalanine or tryptophan is absent from the CDR3, which likely points to a read error. Because the CDR3's place on the DNA is in doubt, the DNA is left out and the CDR3 is given as listed by TCRdb. V usage is TRBV29-1 and J usage is TRBJ1-1; the table's D call TRBD1 went unverified against the DNA. Germline V gives CDR1 SQVTM, CDR2 ANQGSEA. The CDR3 spans 13 residues, counting both ends. CDR3 amino acids: CSVEELGTEELLY.

The gene calls are TRBV6-4 and TRBJ2-6, with a tentative D call TRBD2 (7 bases). In germline, CDR1 is MRHNA, CDR2 SNTAGT. The V gene lost 2 bases and the J gene lost 10 bases, with 12 bases spanning the gap. The CDR3 runs 14 residues. CDR3 protein: CASSDEEGGNVLTF. The CDR3 region has the DNA TGTGCCAGCAGTGACGAGGAGGGGGGGAACGTCCTGACTTTC.

As to this clonotype: One junction end does not reproduce the germline sequence, and a read error may be involved. The gene calls are TRBV20-1 and TRBJ1-1; D is uncertain. Germline V lookup: CDR1 DFQATT, CDR2 SNEGSKA (reference sequence). CDR3 length: 14 residues. This CDR3 is CIAREVSGPREALF. In DNA form, the CDR3 reads TGCATTGCTAGAGAAGTGTCAGGCCCGCGGGAAGCTCTCTTT.

Only one count was recorded for this clonotype. The chain is built from TRBV5-1 and TRBJ2-7, with 8 nucleotides matching TRBD1. The germline V gene has CDR1 SGHRS and CDR2 YFSETQ. J gave up 3 bases and V 4 bases, and 12 bases lay outside the gene matches. The CDR3 extends over 16 amino acids. As DNA, the CDR3 is TGCGCCAGCAGCCGAATCCCACAGGGGGTAAACTACGAGCAGTACTTC. Encoded protein: CASSRIPQGVNYEQYF.

V usage is TRBV20-1 and J usage is TRBJ2-1; D perhaps matches TRBD1 (6 bases). This CDR3 is 14 amino acids long. V lost 5 bases and J lost 12, with 23 bases in between. Germline assignment: CDR1 DFQATT and CDR2 SNEGSKA (reference sequence). CDR3 protein: CSARTVNTQSGQFF. The CDR3 nucleotides read TGCAGTGCTCGGACAGTTAATACCCAATCCGGGCAGTTCTTC.